This T cell receptor beta chain was identified in a study of shared clonotypes between healthy human individuals. As to this clone: This CDR3 is also generated by other DNA sequences in the sample.

Profiling relied on immunoSEQ multiplex PCR, and the TCRdb table lists in-frame clones only, not all of them. The table records fewer than 650,000 clones, about 80% of them present only once. From germline, CDR1 is SGHAT and CDR2 FQNNGV. This CDR3 has 15 amino acids. V shed 3 bases and J shed 4 bases, with 16 bases lying between them. The chain employs TRBV11-2 and TRBJ2-7, with a possible D match to TRBD2 (7 bases). Sequencing used PBMCs. This sequence originates from a woman in her 40s in good health. Some clones in this sample may be carry-over from other donors' samples. The CDR3 loop reads CASSLQTGGGYEQYF. The CDR3 nucleotides are TGTGCCAGCAGCTTGCAGACAGGCGGGGGTTACGAGCAGTACTTC.